These 20 T cell receptor beta chains share one sample of origin, sequenced in a study of T cell repertoires in aging, cancer and after chemotherapy. Multiplex touch-down PCR with TRB-A/B primers amplified rearranged V-D-J TRB sequences. MiXCR was run by TCRdb on the multiplex PCR reads, yielding one entry per CDR3 protein. The repertoire holds around 1,600 distinct CDR3 sequences, with under 60% as singletons. Amplification of TCR beta used genomic DNA extracted from peripheral blood. Sequences were obtained from blood. The receptor source for this set is a human donor with a solid tumor.

DNA for the CDR3: TGTGCCAGCAGCTTAGGAGCGGGGGGGGATACGCAGTATTTT. Residues: CASSLGAGGDTQYF. The V call is TRBV7-2, the J call TRBJ2-3; 10 nucleotides match TRBD2. CDR3 length: 14 residues. Germline V gives CDR1 SGHTA, CDR2 FQGNSA. Trimming removed 1 base from V and 6 bases from J; junction bases left unmatched: 1. The whole variable domain, remainder taken from reference TRBV7-2 and TRBJ2-3, is GAGVSQSPSNKVTEKGKDVELRCDPISGHTALYWYRQSLGQGLEFLIYFQGNSAPDKSGLPSDRFSAERTGGSVSTLTIQRTQQEDSAVYLCASSLGAGGDTQYFGPGTRLTVL.

V usage is TRBV6-4 and J usage is TRBJ1-1; 7 bases match TRBD1. Germline V CDR1 and CDR2: MRHNA, SNTAGT. The CDR3 is made up of 13 amino acids. The V gene end was trimmed by 5 bases and the J gene end by 1 base; junction bases not matched to a gene: 1. The CDR3 DNA reads TGTGCCAGCAGTCGGACAGGGAACACTGAAGCTTTCTTT. This gives the protein CASSRTGNTEAFF.

This clonotype was seen once. The chain uses TRBV6-1 and TRBJ1-4; D is unclear. The CDR3 contains 17 residues. Germline lookup yields CDR1 MNHNS and CDR2 SASEGT. V was trimmed by 3 bases and J by 0 bases, leaving 14 bases between them. DNA of the CDR3: TGTGCCAGCAGTGACACGGAACAGCGGGCAACTAATGAAAAACTGTTTTTT. The encoded protein is CASSDTEQRATNEKLFF.

The chain carries TRBV12-3 or TRBV12-4 and TRBJ2-7; D call uncertain. The CDR3 extends over 11 amino acids. V lost 1 base and J lost 6, with 4 bases in between. The CDR3: CASSLGGEQYF. DNA for the CDR3: TGTGCCAGCAGTTTAGGAGGCGAGCAGTACTTC.

This chain links TRBV20-1 with TRBJ1-3, with D maybe TRBD1 (6 bases). Trimming removed 3 bases at V and 4 bases at J, with 19 bases between. Germline V gene lookup returns CDR1 DFQATT and CDR2 SNEGSKA (reference sequence). The CDR3 covers 16 residues. CDR3 amino acids: CSASLLQGLAGNTIYF. The CDR3 DNA reads as TGCAGTGCTAGTCTACTACAGGGATTGGCCGGAAACACCATATATTTT.

The chain links TRBV4-3 to TRBJ2-3; D gene unclear. This CDR3 is 14 amino acids long. Germline V gene data show CDR1 as LGHNA and CDR2 as YSLEER. Trimming took 1 base from V and 4 from J, leaving 9 bases between them. CDR3 amino acids: CASSQGLTADTQYF. CDR3 DNA sequence: TGCGCCAGCAGCCAAGGGCTTACAGCAGATACGCAGTATTTT.

The chain links TRBV20-1 to TRBJ1-2, with D tentatively TRBD1 (6 bases). Germline loops: CDR1 DFQATT, CDR2 SNEGSKA (reference sequence). This CDR3 is 14 amino acids long. Trimming removed 3 bases from V and 8 bases from J, with 19 bases in between. The CDR3, as DNA: TGCAGTGCTAGGGACAGACTCAACACGCGCGGCTACACCTTC. It translates to CSARDRLNTRGYTF.

The V call is TRBV15, the J call TRBJ1-2, with unresolved D. Germline V gene data show CDR1 as LNHNV and CDR2 as YYDKDF (reference sequence). The V end lost 0 bases, the J end lost 1 base, and 0 bases lay between the germline ends. The CDR3 extends over 12 amino acids. The CDR3 region has the DNA TGTGCCACCAGCAGAGATAACTATGGCTACACCTTC. Its translation: CATSRDNYGYTF.

The V and J genes are TRBV5-4 and TRBJ2-5; D not resolved. This CDR3 contains 16 residues. Germline V lookup: CDR1 SGHNT, CDR2 YYREEE (reference sequence). The ends were cut back, 0 bases at V and 3 bases at J, with 15 bases in the middle. This chain's CDR3 is CASSLASGSAEETQYF. The CDR3 DNA sequence: TGTGCCAGCAGCTTGGCTTCAGGTTCCGCGGAAGAGACCCAGTACTTC.

This clonotype was picked up a small number of times. The chain links TRBV28 to TRBJ2-1; weak D call: TRBD1 (6 bases). The CDR3 length is 13 residues. Trimming shortened V by 6 bases and J by 5 bases, and 11 bases separated the two germline ends. Germline loops: CDR1 MDHEN, CDR2 SYDVKM. DNA of the CDR3: TGTGCCAGCAGGGCGACAGGAGACAATGAGCAGTTCTTC. The encoded protein is CASRATGDNEQFF.

Concerning this clonotype itself: Sequence at one end of the junction differs from germline and may be a read error. V and J are TRBV27 and TRBJ2-2, with D possibly TRBD1 on 5 matching bases. Germline loops: CDR1 MNHEY, CDR2 SMNVEV (reference sequence). CDR3 length: 15 amino acids. The CDR3 DNA reads as TGTGCCAGCTGTTTAGGGGCCGTGAACACCGGGGAGCTGTTTTTT. It yields the protein CASCLGAVNTGELFF.

This chain joins TRBV7-9 and TRBJ2-2; D perhaps matches TRBD1 (6 bases). The germline V gene encodes CDR1 SEHNR and CDR2 FQNEAQ (reference sequence). The CDR3 covers 17 residues. Trimming left V 3 bases short and J 1 base short, with 15 bases between. The CDR3 nucleotides are TGTGCCAGCAGCTTGGGGGCAGGGGCGGAGAACACCGGGGAGCTGTTTTTT. Translating it yields CASSLGAGAENTGELFF.

This clonotype was found once. V and J are TRBV15 and TRBJ2-3, with 7 bases lining up with TRBD2. The length of the CDR3 is 17 residues. Trimming cost V 5 bases and J 6 bases; bases outside gene matches: 17. Germline assignment: CDR1 LNHNV and CDR2 YYDKDF (reference sequence). CDR3 loop: CATSVPKGLAGLDTQYF. The CDR3 DNA reads TGTGCCACCAGCGTCCCGAAGGGCTTAGCGGGTTTGGATACGCAGTATTTT.

J is TRBJ2-2 and V is TRBV6-2 or TRBV6-3, with 10 bases that match TRBD2. The germline CDR1 and CDR2 sequences are MNHEY and SVGEGT. Germline trimming cut 0 bases from V and 4 bases from J; bases unmatched to any gene: 2. The CDR3 length is 16 residues. The CDR3 DNA is TGTGCCAGCAGTTACTCGAGCGGGAGGGCCACCGGGGAGCTGTTTTTT. It translates to CASSYSSGRATGELFF.

This clonotype turned up a few times. The chain uses TRBV19 and TRBJ1-4; TRBD1 aligns across 7 bases. The CDR3 sequence is 14 residues long. J gave up 4 bases and V 6 bases, and 5 bases lay outside the gene matches. Germline V gene lookup returns CDR1 LNHDA and CDR2 SQIVND (reference sequence). The chain's CDR3 is CASRSAGGNEKLFF. The DNA of the CDR3 is TGTGCCAGTAGATCGGCAGGGGGTAATGAAAAACTGTTTTTT.

The chain combines TRBV20-1 with TRBJ2-1; D assignment may be TRBD1 or TRBD2 (5 bases each). Germline CDR1 reads DFQATT; CDR2 reads SNEGSKA (reference sequence). This CDR3 is built from 13 residues. The V end was cut by 2 bases, the J end by 10 bases, with 15 bases between. The CDR3 DNA reads as TGCAGTGCTAGATACAACGGGGCCTGGGAGCAGTTCTTC. Translated: CSARYNGAWEQFF.

This clonotype was picked up a small number of times. This chain uses TRBV6-5 with TRBJ2-7; tentative D call: TRBD1 (6 bases). From germline, CDR1 is MNHEY and CDR2 SVGAGI. The CDR3 contains 14 residues. V shed 6 bases and J shed 4 bases, with 16 bases lying between them. As DNA, the CDR3 is TGTGCCAGCAGCATTCAGGGGATTCAGTACGAGCAGTACTTC. The encoded protein is CASSIQGIQYEQYF.

V is TRBV7-2 and J is TRBJ2-1, with 7 bases aligning to TRBD2. Trimming took 1 base from V and 6 from J; bases not matched to a gene: 9. Germline CDR1 reads SGHTA; CDR2 reads FQGNSA. The CDR3 loop spans 16 amino acids. DNA of the CDR3: TGTGCCAGCAGCTTAGATCCCTCAGCGGGACTCAATGAGCAGTTCTTC. As protein: CASSLDPSAGLNEQFF.

In this sample, this clonotype turned up a few times. The chain is built from TRBV27 and TRBJ1-2, with unresolved D. V lost 5 bases, J lost 5 bases, and 9 bases lay in between. This CDR3 comprises 12 residues. Looked up from germline, CDR1 is MNHEY and CDR2 is SMNVEV (reference sequence). The CDR3 reads CASSPSGYGYTF. The DNA of the CDR3 is TGTGCCAGCAGTCCCTCGGGGTATGGCTACACCTTC.

This clonotype turned up a few times. Written as DNA, the CDR3 is TGTGCCAGCAGCTTAGGGCATCAGCCCCAGCATTTT. Translated: CASSLGHQPQHF. This rearrangement joins TRBV7-2 to TRBJ1-5; D gene unclear. Germline lookup yields CDR1 SGHTA and CDR2 FQGNSA. The CDR3 length is 12 residues. Between the trimmed V and J ends, which lost 1 base and 5 bases, there was a span of 3 bases.